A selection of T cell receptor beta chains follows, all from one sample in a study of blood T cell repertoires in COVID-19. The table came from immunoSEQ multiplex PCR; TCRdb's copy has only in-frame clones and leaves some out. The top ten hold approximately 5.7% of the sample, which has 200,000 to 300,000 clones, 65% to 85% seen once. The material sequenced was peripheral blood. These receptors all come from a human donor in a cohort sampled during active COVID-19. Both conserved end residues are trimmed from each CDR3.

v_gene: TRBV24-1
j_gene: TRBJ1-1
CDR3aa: ATSEAGVPEAF

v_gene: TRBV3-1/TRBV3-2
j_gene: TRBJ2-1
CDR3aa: ASSQEVRWF

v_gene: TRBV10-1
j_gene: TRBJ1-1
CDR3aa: ASSPGEIRNTEAF

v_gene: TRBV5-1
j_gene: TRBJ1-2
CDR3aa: ASQGNYGYT

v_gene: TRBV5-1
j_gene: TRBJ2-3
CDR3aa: ASSLVQRVDSTDTQY

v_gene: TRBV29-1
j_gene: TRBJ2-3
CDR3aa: SVCRGPTDTQY

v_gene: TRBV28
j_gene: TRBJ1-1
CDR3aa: ASSLGGANTEAF

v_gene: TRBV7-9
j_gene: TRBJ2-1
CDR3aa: ASIPGGGNEQF

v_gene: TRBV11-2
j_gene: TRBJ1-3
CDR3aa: ASSPPGWGTGNTIY

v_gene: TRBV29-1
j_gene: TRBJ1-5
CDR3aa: SVGETYNQPQH

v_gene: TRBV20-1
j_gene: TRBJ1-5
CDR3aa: SASQNQPQH

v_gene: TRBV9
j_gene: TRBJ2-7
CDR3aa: ASSARPGGHEQY

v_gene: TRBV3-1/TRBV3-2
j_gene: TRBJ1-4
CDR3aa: ASSPLRAEEKLF

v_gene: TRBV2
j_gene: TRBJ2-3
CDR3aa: ASKKKLAVTDTQY

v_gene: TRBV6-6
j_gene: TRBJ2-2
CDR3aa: ASTWTSGGAGELF

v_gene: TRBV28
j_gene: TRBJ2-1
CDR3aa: AIRDRGYNEQF

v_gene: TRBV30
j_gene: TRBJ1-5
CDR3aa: AWSLVQRNQPQH

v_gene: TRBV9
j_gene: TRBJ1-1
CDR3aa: ASSYIAVNTEAF

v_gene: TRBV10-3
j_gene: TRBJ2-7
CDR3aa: ATRDSSAGTYEQY

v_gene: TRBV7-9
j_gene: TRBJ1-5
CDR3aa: ASSLTAGQPQH

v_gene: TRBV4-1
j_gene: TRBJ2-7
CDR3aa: ASSLLDSDEQY

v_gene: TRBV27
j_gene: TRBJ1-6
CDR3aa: ASSLADYSPLH

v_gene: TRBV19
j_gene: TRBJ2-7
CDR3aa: ASSVIGTGLYEQY

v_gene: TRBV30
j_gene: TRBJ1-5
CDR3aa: AWSRRQGGGYSNQPQH

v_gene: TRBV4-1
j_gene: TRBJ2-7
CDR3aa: ASSQQKASDGYEQY

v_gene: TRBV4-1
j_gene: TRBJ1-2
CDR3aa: ASSQGRQGVGGYT

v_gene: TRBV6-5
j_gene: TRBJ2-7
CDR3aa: ASSYQPGQGKDEQY

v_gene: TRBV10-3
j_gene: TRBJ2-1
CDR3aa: AISDGAGTNEQF

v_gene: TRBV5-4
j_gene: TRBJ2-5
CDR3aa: ASSGGTGAGETQY

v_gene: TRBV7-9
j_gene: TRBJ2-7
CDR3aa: ASSLVQGFSYEQY

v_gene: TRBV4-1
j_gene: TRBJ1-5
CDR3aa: ASGKGAASNQPQH

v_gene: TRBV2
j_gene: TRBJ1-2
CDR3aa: AILLAGITNYGYT

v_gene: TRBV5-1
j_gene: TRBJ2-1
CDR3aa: ASSLSLAGGQEQF

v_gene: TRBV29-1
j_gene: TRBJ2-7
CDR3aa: SVAGTSGYSSSYEQY

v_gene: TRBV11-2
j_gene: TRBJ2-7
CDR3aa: ASRRLAGSNYEQY

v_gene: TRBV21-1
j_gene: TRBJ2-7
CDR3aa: ARGVLCYEQY

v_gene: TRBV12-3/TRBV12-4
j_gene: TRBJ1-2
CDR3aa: ASSNPGESGYT

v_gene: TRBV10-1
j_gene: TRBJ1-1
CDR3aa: ASSELTGSGAEAF

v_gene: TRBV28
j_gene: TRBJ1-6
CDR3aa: ASSLGGSGNSPLH

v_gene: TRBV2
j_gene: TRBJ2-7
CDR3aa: ASSYTSGRGGEQY

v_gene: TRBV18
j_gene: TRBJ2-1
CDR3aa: ASSPLGLGNEQF

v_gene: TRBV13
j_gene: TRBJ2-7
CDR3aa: ASSLPGGSYEQY

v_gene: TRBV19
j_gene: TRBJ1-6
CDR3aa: ASKRQIDSPLH

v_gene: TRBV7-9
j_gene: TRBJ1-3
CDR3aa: ASSFRVAGNTIY

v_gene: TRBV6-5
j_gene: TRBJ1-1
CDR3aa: ASSYSRGFGTEAF

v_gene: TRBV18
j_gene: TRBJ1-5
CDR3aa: ASSDGQGNQPQH

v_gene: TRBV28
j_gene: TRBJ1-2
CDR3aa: AVNEDRAGYT

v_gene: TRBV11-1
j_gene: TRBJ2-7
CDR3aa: ASSDNRDYEQY

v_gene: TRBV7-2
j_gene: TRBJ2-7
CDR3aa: ASRLKGQTYEQY

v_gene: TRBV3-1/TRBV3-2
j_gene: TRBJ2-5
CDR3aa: ASSQAAGQETQY

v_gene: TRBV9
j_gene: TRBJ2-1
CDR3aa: ASSGGQNPSSSYNEQF

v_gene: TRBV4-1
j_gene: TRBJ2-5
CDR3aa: ASSQPWAAGQETQY

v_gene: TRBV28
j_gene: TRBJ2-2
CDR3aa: ASTLSAGTGINTGELF

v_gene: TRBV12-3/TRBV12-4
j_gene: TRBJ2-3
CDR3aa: ASRIDSTDTQY

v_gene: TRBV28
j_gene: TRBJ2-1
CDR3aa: ASSLVGFGLDNEQF

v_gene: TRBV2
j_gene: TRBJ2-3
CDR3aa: ASSETGRLTDTQY

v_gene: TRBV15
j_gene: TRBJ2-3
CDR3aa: ATSSRGASTDTQY

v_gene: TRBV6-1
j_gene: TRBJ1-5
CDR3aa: ASSDPGQVGQPQH